These 8 T cell receptor beta chains originate from one sample sequenced in a study of shared clonotypes between healthy human individuals. Naive CD8 cells lacked CD45RO and underwent positive selection for CCR7, leaving out terminally differentiated effector memory CD45RA+ cells. TCRdb's copy holds only in-frame clones and misses some; the assay was immunoSEQ multiplex PCR. The table has about 2 million clones, approximately 95% seen once. Sequenced: naive CD8+ T cells sorted from blood. These receptors were collected from a man younger than 30 in good health.

The rearrangement links TRBV7-9 to TRBJ2-5; 8 bases fit TRBD2. CDR3 length: 14 residues. Germline V gene data show CDR1 as SEHNR and CDR2 as FQNEAQ (reference sequence). Trimming removed 6 bases from V and 5 bases from J; junction bases left unmatched: 8. CDR3 in DNA: TGTGCCAGCAGGGAGAGCGGGGGACGGGAGACCCAGTACTTC. Translated, it gives CASRESGGRETQYF.

V is TRBV9 and J is TRBJ1-2, with 12 bases that match TRBD1. Germline V gene sequence: CDR1 SGDLS, CDR2 YYNGEE. Losses at the gene ends were 4 bases for V and 4 bases for J; bases not matched to a gene: 8. There are 16 residues in the CDR3. The CDR3 sequence is CASSTGTGGRTYGYTF. CDR3 coding DNA: TGTGCCAGCAGCACAGGGACAGGGGGCCGAACCTATGGCTACACCTTC.

Of note for this clone: Other nucleotide sequences from this sample produce the same CDR3. This rearrangement joins TRBV5-1 to TRBJ2-7; tentatively, D is TRBD2 (6 bases). Germline lookup yields CDR1 SGHRS and CDR2 YFSETQ. Trimming removed 6 bases from V and 4 bases from J, with 23 bases in between. The CDR3 spans 16 residues. The CDR3 is CASTPFPQRGRYEQYF. The CDR3 DNA follows: TGCGCCAGCACACCCTTCCCTCAACGGGGGAGGTACGAGCAGTACTTC. The entire variable domain, with the rest obtained from reference TRBV5-1 and TRBJ2-7, is as follows: KAGVTQTPRYLIKTRGQQVTLSCSPISGHRSVSWYQQTPGQGLQFLFEYFSETQRNKGNFPGRFSGRQFSNSRSEMNVSTLELGDSALYLCASTPFPQRGRYEQYFGPGTRLTVT.

The V gene is TRBV6-1, the J gene TRBJ2-5; D is perhaps TRBD1 or TRBD2 (8 bases each). V was shortened by 11 bases and J by 1 base, with 17 bases between the two germline ends. Germline V gives CDR1 MNHNS, CDR2 SASEGT. This CDR3 spans 14 amino acids. In DNA form, the CDR3 reads TGTGCCGCCGGGGGGGACAGGCCCCAAGAGACCCAGTACTTC. It yields the protein CAAGGDRPQETQYF.

The rearrangement joins TRBV29-1 to TRBJ2-4; D remains ambiguous. From germline, CDR1 is SQVTM and CDR2 ANQGSEA. V shed 3 bases and J shed 5 bases, with 11 bases lying between them. The CDR3 spans 13 residues. The CDR3 DNA follows: TGCAGCGTTGAGGCAGTTTTTGAAAACATTCAGTACTTC. The encoded protein is CSVEAVFENIQYF.

CDR3 sequence reads: CASSISRLGYEQYF. CDR3 nucleotides: TGTGCCAGTAGTATATCCAGGTTAGGCTACGAGCAGTACTTC. This chain connects TRBV19 to TRBJ2-7, with D uncertain. This CDR3 is 14 amino acids long. V gave up 2 bases and J gave up 3 bases, with 11 bases separating them. The germline V gene has CDR1 LNHDA and CDR2 SQIVND (reference sequence).

The rearrangement links TRBV7-9 to TRBJ2-7, with TRBD1 as a possible D gene (5 bases). The CDR3 totals 19 residues. With 2 bases removed from V and 0 bases from J, the gap between germline ends came to 23 bases. Germline-derived CDR1 and CDR2 are SEHNR and FQNEAQ (reference sequence). The CDR3 DNA reads as TGTGCCAGCAGCTTACCCCCGGGCAGGGATGGGTCCCCCTCCTACGAGCAGTACTTC. Protein sequence: CASSLPPGRDGSPSYEQYF.

CDR3 in DNA: TGTGCCAGCAGTGACTCTCGGAGCGGCTATGGCTACACCTTC. It is translated as CASSDSRSGYGYTF. The V gene is TRBV25-1, the J gene TRBJ1-2; D unclear. Trimming pared 3 bases from V and 4 bases from J, leaving 12 bases between. Germline V gives CDR1 MGHDK, CDR2 SYGVNS. CDR3 length equals 14 residues.